A single sample gave rise to the 19 T cell receptor beta chains below, sequenced in a study of blood T cells in healthy people across ages. Alongside a J-beta primer mix, a sample-barcoded 5' primer served in a second PCR lasting about 7 to 12 cycles. TCRdb redid the calling of the 5' RACE reads with MiXCR, one entry per CDR3 protein. The data contain under 850,000 distinct CDR3 sequences, 35% to 40% of them singletons. Sequencing was carried out using blood. These receptors all stem from a man in his late teens or twenties in good health.

Regarding this clonotype: A read error may explain this, as a much larger clone is one base away. The chain recombines TRBV2 with TRBJ2-3, with 9 positions matching TRBD2. J was trimmed by 2 bases and V by 5 bases; bases with no gene match: 5. CDR3 size: 15 residues. CDR1 and CDR2 (germline): SNHLY, FYNNEI. CDR3 sequence: CASSPLAGNTDTQYF. CDR3 in DNA: TGTGCCAGCAGTCCTCTAGCGGGGAACACAGATACGCAGTATTTT.

CDR3 in amino acids: CATSDLRLPGNTYEQYF. The CDR3 nucleotides are TGTGCCACCAGTGATTTGAGGCTCCCAGGAAATACCTACGAGCAGTACTTC. The chain combines TRBV24-1 with TRBJ2-7; D gene ambiguous. V was shortened by 0 bases and J by 2 bases, with 16 bases between the two germline ends. This CDR3 has 17 amino acids. The germline gives CDR1 KGHDR, CDR2 SFDVKD.

The CDR3 loop reads CAISDGGSSPLHF. The CDR3 DNA reads as TGTGCCATCAGTGACGGGGGGAGTTCACCCCTCCACTTT. This sequence joins TRBV10-3 and TRBJ1-6; D might be TRBD1 (5 bases). V was trimmed by 3 bases and J by 9 bases, leaving 9 bases between them. The germline gives CDR1 ENHRY, CDR2 SYGVKD. CDR3 length equals 13 residues.

The chain combines TRBV2 with TRBJ2-5; 8 nucleotides match TRBD1. Per the germline V gene, CDR1 is SNHLY and CDR2 is FYNNEI. This CDR3 is built from 16 residues. The V and J ends lost 6 bases and 5 bases, in that order; junction bases with no gene match: 14. The CDR3 nucleotides read TGTGCCAGCAGCGGCATGGGACAGGCGGGGTGGGAGACCCAGTACTTC. It codes for CASSGMGQAGWETQYF.

This clonotype showed up just a few times. The chain joins TRBV9 to TRBJ2-5; D gene unclear. The germline V gene has CDR1 SGDLS and CDR2 YYNGEE. V gave up 1 base and J gave up 3 bases, with 7 bases separating them. This CDR3 region has 13 residues. This CDR3 reads CASSVSGEETQYF. As DNA, the CDR3 is TGTGCCAGCAGCGTATCTGGGGAAGAGACCCAGTACTTC.

This clonotype has only a few counts. J is TRBJ1-5 and V is TRBV20-1; D gene unclear. The CDR3 has 15 amino acids. Germline V gene data show CDR1 as DFQATT and CDR2 as SNEGSKA (reference sequence). Trimming removed 1 base from V and 5 bases from J, with 15 bases in between. CDR3 region: CSARGAGVEHQPQHF. CDR3 sequence (DNA): TGCAGTGCTAGAGGTGCCGGGGTAGAGCATCAGCCCCAGCATTTT.

This clonotype occurred once. The chain has TRBV4-3 and TRBJ1-4; tentative D call: TRBD1 (5 bases). Germline CDR1 is LGHNA and CDR2 is YSLEER. This CDR3 contains 13 residues. The V and J ends lost 0 bases and 10 bases respectively, with 9 bases between them. For the CDR3, the DNA is TGCGCCAGCAGCCAAGAGGGGCTTCGAAAACTGTTTTTT. This encodes CASSQEGLRKLFF.

A few counts support this clonotype. This chain connects TRBV12-3 or TRBV12-4 to TRBJ1-2, with TRBD1 as a possible D gene (6 bases). V shed 5 bases and J shed 4 bases, with 17 bases lying between them. The CDR3 runs to 15 residues. Here the CDR3 DNA reads TGTGCCAGCAGTCCACGCCCCGGGACATTCTATGGCTACACCTTC. It is translated as CASSPRPGTFYGYTF.

In this sample, this clonotype turned up many times. The rearrangement uses TRBV5-6 and TRBJ2-3; D is uncertain. This CDR3 is 13 amino acids long. The ends were cut back, 2 bases at V and 4 bases at J, with 8 bases in the middle. CDR1 is SGHDT and CDR2 is YYEEEE in the germline V gene. DNA of the CDR3: TGTGCCAGCAGCTTCGTCCCTTCAGATACGCAGTATTTT. Its protein is CASSFVPSDTQYF.

Comments on this clonotype: At one end, the junction sequence differs from germline, possibly due to a read error. The rearrangement uses TRBV27 and TRBJ1-2; the D gene is possibly TRBD1 (5 bases). Germline V gene data show CDR1 as MNHEY and CDR2 as SMNVEV (reference sequence). The CDR3 runs 14 residues. CDR3 amino acids: CVSSFRQLDYGYTF. The CDR3 coding sequence is TGTGTCAGCAGTTTCAGACAGCTCGACTATGGCTACACCTTC.

In its sample, this clonotype was seen many times. The chain links TRBV5-5 to TRBJ2-7; unclear D gene. This CDR3 region has 14 residues. V was shortened by 5 bases and J by 0 bases, with 12 bases between the two germline ends. CDR1 and CDR2 from the germline V gene are SGHKS and YYEKEE (reference sequence). The CDR3 DNA reads as TGTGCCAGCAGTTTCCCGGGTATCTCCTACGAGCAGTACTTC. This sequence encodes CASSFPGISYEQYF.

This clonotype was counted only a few times. The chain is built from TRBV5-1 and TRBJ1-1; D is unclear. This CDR3 comprises 13 residues. The V end was cut by 7 bases, the J end by 4 bases, with 14 bases between. Germline CDR1 SGHRS, CDR2 YFSETQ. The CDR3 reads CASGSRDGTEAFF. The CDR3 DNA follows: TGCGCCAGCGGAAGTCGAGACGGCACTGAAGCTTTCTTT.

This clonotype turned up a few times. The chain employs TRBV20-1 and TRBJ1-5; D may be TRBD1 (6 bases). CDR1 and CDR2 (germline): DFQATT, SNEGSKA (reference sequence). The V end lost 1 base, the J end lost 11 bases, and 21 bases lay between the germline ends. There are 15 residues in the CDR3. CDR3: CSARATTGTLEAQHF. The CDR3 bases are TGCAGTGCTAGAGCCACGACAGGAACCCTGGAAGCCCAGCATTTT.

The chain has TRBV7-3 and TRBJ2-1; D perhaps matches TRBD1 (5 bases). The CDR3 consists of 13 residues. Trimming left V 5 bases short and J 8 bases short, with 13 bases between. Germline V gene data show CDR1 as SGHTA and CDR2 as FQGTGA. CDR3 coding DNA: TGTGCCAGCAGCATCACAGTCAGGGATGAGCAGTTCTTC. It specifies CASSITVRDEQFF.

This clonotype has only one observation. This could be a read error, since a much larger clone is one nucleotide away. This chain joins TRBV12-3 or TRBV12-4 and TRBJ1-2, with 9 positions matching TRBD1. The CDR3 spans 15 residues. CDR3 sequence: CAGSLGTGKFYGYTF. The DNA of the CDR3 is TGTGCCGGCAGTTTAGGGACAGGGAAATTCTATGGCTACACCTTC.

The V gene is TRBV7-9, the J gene TRBJ2-7, with TRBD1 identical over 10 bases. The V gene end was trimmed by 5 bases and the J gene end by 5 bases; junction bases not matched to a gene: 9. Germline lookup yields CDR1 SEHNR and CDR2 FQNEAQ (reference sequence). The CDR3 consists of 15 residues. In DNA form, the CDR3 reads TGTGCCAGCAGCCTCCCGGGACAGGGGAACCACGAGCAGTACTTC. Amino acids: CASSLPGQGNHEQYF.

This clonotype was seen once. Since a much larger clone is just one base distant, this may be a read error. The chain is built from TRBV12-3 or TRBV12-4 and TRBJ2-5; D is perhaps TRBD1 or TRBD2 (5 bases each). Trimming shortened V by 6 bases and J by 0 bases, and 17 bases separated the two germline ends. There are 16 residues in the CDR3. The CDR3 is CASSTGDDLYQETQYF. The CDR3 DNA follows: TGTGCCAGCAGCACCGGGGACGACCTGTACCAAGAGACCCAGTACTTC.

The V call is TRBV7-8, the J call TRBJ2-5; 10 positions agree with TRBD1. Trimming at V came to 5 bases and at J to 11 bases, leaving 23 bases not matched to a gene. The CDR3 is 18 residues long. Germline V gives CDR1 SGHVS, CDR2 FQNEAQ. CDR3 region: CASSLGTGDWRAIGEQYF. DNA of the CDR3: TGTGCCAGCAGCCTAGGGACAGGGGACTGGAGGGCAATTGGTGAGCAGTACTTC.

This sequence joins TRBV25-1 and TRBJ1-2; the D is unclear. Germline CDR1 reads MGHDK; CDR2 reads SYGVNS. CDR3 size: 14 residues. Trimming left V 4 bases short and J 8 bases short, with 17 bases between. CDR3 nucleotide sequence: TGTGCCAGCAGTGGACCGGGCAGCCGTGAAGGCTACACCTTC. Translated: CASSGPGSREGYTF.